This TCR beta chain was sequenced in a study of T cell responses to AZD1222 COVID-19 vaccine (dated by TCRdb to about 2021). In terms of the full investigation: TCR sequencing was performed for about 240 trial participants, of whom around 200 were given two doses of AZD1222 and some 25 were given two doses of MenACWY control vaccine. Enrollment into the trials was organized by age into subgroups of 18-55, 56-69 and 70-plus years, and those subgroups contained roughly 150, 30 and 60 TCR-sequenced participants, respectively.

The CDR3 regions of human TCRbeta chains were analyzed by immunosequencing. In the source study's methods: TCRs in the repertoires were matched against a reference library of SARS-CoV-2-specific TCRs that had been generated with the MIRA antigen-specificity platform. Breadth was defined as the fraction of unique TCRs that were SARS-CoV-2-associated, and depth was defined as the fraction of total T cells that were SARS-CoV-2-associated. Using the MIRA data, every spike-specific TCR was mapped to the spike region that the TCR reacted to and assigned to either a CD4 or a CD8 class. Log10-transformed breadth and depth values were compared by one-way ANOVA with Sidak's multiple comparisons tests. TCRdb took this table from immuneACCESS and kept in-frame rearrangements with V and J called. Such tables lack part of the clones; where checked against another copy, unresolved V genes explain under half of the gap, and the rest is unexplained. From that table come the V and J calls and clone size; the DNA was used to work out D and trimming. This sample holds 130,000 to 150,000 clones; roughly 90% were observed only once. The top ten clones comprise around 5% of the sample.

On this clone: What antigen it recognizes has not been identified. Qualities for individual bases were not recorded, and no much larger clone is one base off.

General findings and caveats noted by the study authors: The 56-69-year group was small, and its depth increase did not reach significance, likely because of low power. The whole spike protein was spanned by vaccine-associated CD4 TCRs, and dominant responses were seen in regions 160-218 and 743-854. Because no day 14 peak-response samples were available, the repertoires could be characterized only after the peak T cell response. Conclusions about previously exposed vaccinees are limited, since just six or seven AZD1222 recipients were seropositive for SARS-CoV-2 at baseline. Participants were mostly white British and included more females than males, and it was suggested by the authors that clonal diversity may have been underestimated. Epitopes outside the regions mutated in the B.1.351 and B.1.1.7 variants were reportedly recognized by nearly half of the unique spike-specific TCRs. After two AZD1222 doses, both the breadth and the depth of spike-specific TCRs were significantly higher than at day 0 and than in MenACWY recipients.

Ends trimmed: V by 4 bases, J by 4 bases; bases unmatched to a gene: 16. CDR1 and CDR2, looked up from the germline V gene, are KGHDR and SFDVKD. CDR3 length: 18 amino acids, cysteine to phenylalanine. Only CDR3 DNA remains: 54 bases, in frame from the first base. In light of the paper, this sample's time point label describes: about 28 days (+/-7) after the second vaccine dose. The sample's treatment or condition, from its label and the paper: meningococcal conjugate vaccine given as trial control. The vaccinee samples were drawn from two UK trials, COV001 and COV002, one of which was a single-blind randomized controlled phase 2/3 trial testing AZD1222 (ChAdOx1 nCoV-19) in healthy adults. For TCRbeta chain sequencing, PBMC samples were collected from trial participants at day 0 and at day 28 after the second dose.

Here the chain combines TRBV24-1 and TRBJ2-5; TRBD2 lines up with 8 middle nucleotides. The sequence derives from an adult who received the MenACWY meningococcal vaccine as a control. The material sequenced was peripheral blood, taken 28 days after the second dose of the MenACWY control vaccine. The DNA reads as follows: TGTGCCACCAGTGACCGGTCCAGCCCTAGCGGGTTGGGAGAGACCCAGTACTTC. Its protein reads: CATSDRSSPSGLGETQYF.